This T cell receptor (beta chain) was profiled in a study of Graves' ophthalmopathy and Graves' hyperthyroidism (dated by TCRdb to 2017 to 2018). At the level of the whole study: Peripheral blood was collected at initial diagnosis, prior to any treatment. In total, 135 blood samples were TCR-sequenced: approximately 42 ophthalmopathy, approximately 75 hyperthyroidism and some 17 hyperthyroidism-to-ophthalmopathy patients. An independent validation cohort was composed of fewer than 20 hyperthyroidism patients and about 17 patients who later progressed from hyperthyroidism to ophthalmopathy. The study used TCR beta repertoire signatures to distinguish Graves' ophthalmopathy from Graves' hyperthyroidism and to predict progression to ophthalmopathy. Following sampling, methimazole starting at 30 mg daily was administered to hyperthyroidism patients, and high-dose intravenous methylprednisolone was administered to ophthalmopathy patients. To explore V-J signatures that distinguish ophthalmopathy from hyperthyroidism, a discovery set of under 110 patients was enrolled, made up of more than 40 with ophthalmopathy and under 65 with stable hyperthyroidism. In over 5 hyperthyroidism patients, the T-cell repertoire of thyroid tissue was compared with the T-cell repertoire of blood. Points the paper makes about the study in general: In validation, the model predicted ophthalmopathy progression with less than 71% sensitivity and approximately 78% specificity; 12 predicted patients were CT-confirmed with GO in a median of around 6 months. In cross-validation, the 13-signature model distinguished ophthalmopathy from stable hyperthyroidism with 85% to 90% sensitivity and just under 84% specificity, and in the test set the corresponding values were roughly 80% and 76%. No statistical method was used to predetermine the sample size, and group allocation was not hidden from the investigators. Most expanded thyroid clonotypes with frequency above 0.001 were also detected in blood, suggesting blood repertoires may reflect the thyroid immune response.

For repertoire sequencing, TCR beta CDR3 regions were amplified from RNA transcripts. A first-round RT-PCR used HTBI primers with the Qiagen OneStep RT-PCR kit, followed by a second-round multiplex PCR, size selection and purification. The libraries underwent paired-end sequencing with 100 bp reads on an Illumina HiSeq2000. Per the authors' processing: SOAPnuke was used to process the reads, removing any read that contained adapters or uncalled bases, had a mean Phred below 15, or lacked an exact match to the constant primer or identifier. COPE v1.2.5 was used to merge the high-quality paired reads. Each unique nucleotide sequence was treated as a clonotype, and MiTCR v1.1 was used to align the clonotypes to the IMGT TRB V, D and J references. Analysis was restricted to V-J combinations with a frequency above 0.0001, which covered roughly 99% of repertoires. For each V-J combination, a TCR clonal expansion and chaos score was defined as the ratio of F50 clonal expansion to chaos observed in the TCRdist matrix. Welch's t-statistics and random forest were used to reduce the features to roughly 14 V-J combinations, which were then used as input to a naive Bayes classifier. The Morisita-Horn index was used to measure how similar the thyroid and blood repertoires were. TCRdb reworked the public reads: Q25 trimming with fastp, MiXCR clone assembly, productive beta chains retained. When rows share a CDR3 protein, they turn into one entry using the most common DNA and genes. TCRdb's processing, not the authors', yielded these V and J calls. This sample holds about 340,000 distinct CDR3 sequences; 15% to 20% were observed only once. Of the sample, 9% to 15% falls within the top ten clones.

Ophthalmopathy patients had moderately to severely active disease, Clinical Activity Score of at least 3, NOSPECS grade of at least 4, and disease duration under 3 months. Patients were excluded if they had other autoimmune diseases, uncontrolled infections, pregnancy or lactation. Diagnosis was based on clinical symptoms, serum thyroxine, TRAb, thyroid ultrasound and orbital computed tomography. Ficoll-Paque density gradient centrifugation was used to isolate PBMCs from about 10 ml of fresh peripheral blood. Total RNA was extracted using Trizol reagent, and RNA quality was checked on an Agilent 2100 Bioanalyzer. V was cut back by 0 bases and J by 0 bases, leaving a gap of 11 bases between them. Including the terminal cysteine and phenylalanine, the CDR3 comprises 15 residues. Here the CDR3 DNA is all that survives: 45 bases in frame from base 1. CDR1 GTSNPN and CDR2 SVGIG were looked up in the germline V gene (reference sequence).

The sample holds many counts of this clonotype. The antigen it recognizes is unknown. There are no base qualities to consult, and no much larger clone falls within one base. The origin of this receptor is an adult man with Graves' ophthalmopathy. The V and J genes are TRBV30 and TRBJ1-1, with the D gene not confidently named. Sequencing was done on a sample of peripheral blood. The CDR3 region has the sequence CAWSVGPTLNTEAFF. The nucleotide sequence reads as follows: TGTGCCTGGAGTGTAGGGCCCACCTTGAACACTGAAGCTTTCTTT.